Each of the 8 T cell receptor beta chains below was sequenced from the same sample in a study of control samples from healthy donors and cancer patients (dated by TCRdb to 2020 to 2022). Libraries came from the immunoSEQ multiplex PCR assay. The immuneACCESS repertoire file appears here via TCRdb, limited to in-frame rearrangements. These files lack a portion of the clones; in checked studies, under half of the deficit traces to unresolved V genes, and the cause of the others is not known. Here the sample has around 140,000 clones; around 90% occur a single time. The ten most abundant clones make up roughly 6% of the sample. Sequencing input: blood. The source of these receptors is a man younger than 30 in good health.

The chain links TRBV5-6 to TRBJ1-4; 12 nucleotides match TRBD1. Trimming took 4 bases from V and 7 from J; bases not matched to a gene: 5. The germline CDR1 and CDR2 sequences are SGHDT and YYEEEE. The CDR3 runs 15 residues. CDR3 protein: CASSPGTGGVEKLFF. CDR3 DNA: TGTGCCAGCAGCCCGGGGACAGGGGGCGTTGAAAAACTGTTTTTT.

The chain carries TRBV5-4 and TRBJ2-3, with D possibly called TRBD1 or TRBD2 (6 bases each). The V end was cut by 7 bases, the J end by 2 bases, with 14 bases between. This CDR3 region has 14 residues. The germline CDR1 and CDR2 sequences are SGHNT and YYREEE (reference sequence). The CDR3 sequence is CASGKGGNTDTQYF. For the CDR3, the DNA is TGTGCCAGCGGGAAAGGGGGGAACACAGATACGCAGTATTTT.

In its sample, this clone was seen once. The rearrangement links TRBV5-1 to TRBJ1-2; a weak D match, TRBD1 (6 bases). The CDR3 runs 15 residues. Trimming removed 7 bases at V and 0 bases at J, with 16 bases between. CDR1 is SGHRS, CDR2 YFSETQ, per germline. The CDR3 sequence is CASAMDSTANYGYTF. The CDR3 DNA reads TGCGCCAGCGCCATGGACAGCACCGCTAACTATGGCTACACCTTC.

The chain employs TRBV19 and TRBJ1-6; D gene uncertain. CDR3 size: 16 residues. The germline V gene encodes CDR1 LNHDA and CDR2 SQIVND (reference sequence). The germline V and J ends were trimmed by 5 bases and 4 bases, with 15 bases remaining between them. CDR3 sequence (DNA): TGTGCCAGTAGTGGAGGACCGCCACCTTATAATTCACCCCTCCACTTT. Residues: CASSGGPPPYNSPLHF.

The chain combines TRBV18 with TRBJ1-5, with a possible D match to TRBD1 (6 bases). The CDR3 runs to 15 residues. Germline CDR1 reads KGHSH; CDR2 reads LQKENI. Trimming removed 3 bases at V and 3 bases at J, with 12 bases between. The CDR3 nucleotides read TGTGCCAGCTCACCTCCAGGGGTCACCAATCAGCCCCAGCATTTT. Its translation is CASSPPGVTNQPQHF.

The chain has TRBV9 and TRBJ1-4, with D unresolved. V shed 5 bases and J shed 1 base, with 6 bases lying between them. Germline lookup yields CDR1 SGDLS and CDR2 YYNGEE. CDR3 length equals 13 residues. The CDR3 DNA is TGTGCCAGCAGTCGGGGAACTAATGAAAAACTGTTTTTT. Encoded protein: CASSRGTNEKLFF.

CDR3 coding DNA: TGTGCCAGCAGCGGCCGGGGGGCACAAGAGACCCAGTACTTC. Amino acid sequence: CASSGRGAQETQYF. The chain carries TRBV9 and TRBJ2-5; D possibly corresponds to TRBD2 (7 bases). V lost 3 bases and J 2 bases, leaving 11 bases between the germline ends. The germline CDR1 and CDR2 sequences are SGDLS and YYNGEE. CDR3 length: 14 amino acids.

The V call is TRBV3-1 (or the pseudogene TRBV3-2), the J call TRBJ1-5; D gene ambiguous. V lost 1 base, J lost 4 bases, and 2 bases lay in between. From germline, CDR1 is LGHDT and CDR2 YNNKEL (reference sequence). There are 12 residues in the CDR3. CDR3 in DNA: TGTGCCAGCAGCCAAGGAAATCAGCCCCAGCATTTT. It is translated as CASSQGNQPQHF.